The 26 T cell receptor beta chains given below trace back to one sample, sequenced in a study of blood T cell repertoires in COVID-19. Sequencing used immunoSEQ multiplex PCR; TCRdb keeps in-frame clones, though not all of them. The data hold roughly 190,000 clones, with roughly 80% observed a single time. The sample was peripheral blood. Every receptor here comes from a man aged 25-45 years with active or convalescent COVID-19.

This chain links TRBV28 with TRBJ2-3; perhaps TRBD2 as D (6 bases). Trimming removed 6 bases at V and 6 bases at J, with 10 bases between. Germline V gives CDR1 MDHEN, CDR2 SYDVKM. CDR3 length: 12 residues. The CDR3 spells CASRRGSDTQYF. For the CDR3, the DNA is TGTGCCAGCAGGCGGGGCAGCGATACGCAGTATTTT. The full variable domain, rest sourced from reference TRBV28 and TRBJ2-3, is DVKVTQSSRYLVKRTGEKVFLECVQDMDHENMFWYRQDPGLGLRLIYFSYDVKMKEKGDIPEGYSVSREKKERFSLILESASTNQTSMYLCASRRGSDTQYFGPGTRLTVL.

CDR3 sequence: CASSQGRVAGELFF. The DNA of the CDR3 is TGTGCCAGCAGTCAGGGTCGTGTGGCCGGGGAGCTGTTTTTT. The chain uses TRBV6-2 or TRBV6-3 and TRBJ2-2; tentative D call: TRBD1 (5 bases). The V gene's germline CDR1 is MNHEY and CDR2 SVGEGT. The germline V and J ends were trimmed by 5 bases and 6 bases, with 13 bases remaining between them. The CDR3 totals 14 residues.

V gene TRBV11-2 combines with J gene TRBJ2-3; D gene uncertain. The V gene lost 6 bases and the J gene lost 9 bases, with 13 bases spanning the gap. The CDR3 loop spans 12 amino acids. The germline CDR1 and CDR2 sequences are SGHAT and FQNNGV. CDR3 nucleotides: TGTGCCAGCAGGAAGAGCACGAGGACGCAGTATTTT. Amino acid sequence: CASRKSTRTQYF.

This chain links TRBV13 with TRBJ1-5, with a tentative D call TRBD1 (6 bases). V lost 5 bases and J lost 6, with 8 bases in between. This CDR3 is built from 12 residues. Germline V gene data show CDR1 as PRHDT and CDR2 as FYEKMQ (reference sequence). CDR3: CASSEQGQPQHF. The CDR3, as DNA: TGTGCCAGCAGCGAACAGGGTCAGCCCCAGCATTTT. The variable domain in full, completed from reference TRBV13 and TRBJ1-5, reads AAGVIQSPRHLIKEKRETATLKCYPIPRHDTVYWYQQGPGQDPQFLISFYEKMQSDKGSIPDRFSAQQFSDYHSELNMSSLELGDSALYFCASSEQGQPQHFGDGTRLSIL.

This chain uses TRBV24-1 with TRBJ2-3; TRBD1 agrees at 8 bases. Germline assignment: CDR1 KGHDR and CDR2 SFDVKD. The CDR3 is 16 residues long. J was trimmed by 2 bases and V by 4 bases; bases with no gene match: 7. CDR3 amino acids: CATSESGTGDTDTQYF. In nucleotides, the CDR3 is TGTGCCACCAGTGAGTCCGGGACAGGAGACACAGATACGCAGTATTTT.

The chain has TRBV29-1 and TRBJ1-2; unclear D gene. Germline V gene data show CDR1 as SQVTM and CDR2 as ANQGSEA. The V end was cut by 5 bases, the J end by 5 bases, with 12 bases between. CDR3 length: 12 residues. The CDR3 region has the DNA TGCAGCGTTTTGTCCGGGTTTTATGGCTACACCTTC. Translating gives CSVLSGFYGYTF.

This clone is a singleton in its sample. The chain is built from TRBV30 and TRBJ2-1; 7 nucleotides align to TRBD2. Germline V CDR1 and CDR2: GTSNPN, SVGIG (reference sequence). The CDR3 loop spans 16 amino acids. V shed 5 bases and J 7 bases; nucleotides not matched to a gene: 17. DNA for the CDR3: TGTGCCTGGTCCGCTGGGGGGACGCTGGGAGGGAATGAGCAGTTCTTC. It encodes CAWSAGGTLGGNEQFF. The full variable domain, completed using reference TRBV30 and TRBJ2-1, is SQTIHQWPATLVQPVGSPLSLECTVEGTSNPNLYWYRQAAGRGLQLLFYSVGIGQISSEVPQNLSASRPQDRQFILSSKKLLLSDSGFYLCAWSAGGTLGGNEQFFGPGTRLTVL.

The J gene is TRBJ2-1, the V gene TRBV9; 9 bases line up with TRBD2. The CDR3 totals 15 residues. With 0 bases clipped from V and 8 bases from J, the junction kept 6 bases outside the gene matches. Germline V gene lookup returns CDR1 SGDLS and CDR2 YYNGEE. The CDR3 DNA reads TGTGCCAGCAGCGTAGGTCTAGCGGGACCCGATGAGCAGTTCTTC. Its translation is CASSVGLAGPDEQFF. The full variable domain, rest sourced from reference TRBV9 and TRBJ2-1, is DSGVTQTPKHLITATGQRVTLRCSPRSGDLSVYWYQQSLDQGLQFLIQYYNGEERAKGNILERFSAQQFPDLHSELNLSSLELGDSALYFCASSVGLAGPDEQFFGPGTRLTVL.

V is TRBV18 and J is TRBJ1-4; D gene uncertain. The CDR3 has 15 residues. Trimming stripped 3 bases from V and 7 bases from J, with 15 bases between. Germline V lookup: CDR1 KGHSH, CDR2 LQKENI. CDR3 sequence reads: CASSPGDLLREKLFF. CDR3 nucleotides: TGTGCCAGCTCACCGGGAGATCTTCTCCGTGAAAAACTGTTTTTT. The whole variable domain, filled in from reference TRBV18 and TRBJ1-4, reads NAGVMQNPRHLVRRRGQEARLRCSPMKGHSHVYWYRQLPEEGLKFMVYLQKENIIDESGMPKERFSAEFPKEGPSILRIQQVVRGDSAAYFCASSPGDLLREKLFFGSGTQLSVL.

CDR3 coding DNA: TGTGCCAGCAGCGCCAGCGGGACAGGGGAGAACACTGAAGCTTTCTTT. Translating it yields CASSASGTGENTEAFF. This chain links TRBV7-9 with TRBJ1-1; 10 positions agree with TRBD1. CDR3 length equals 16 residues. Per the germline V gene, CDR1 is SEHNR and CDR2 is FQNEAQ (reference sequence). Germline trimming cut 5 bases from V and 1 base from J; bases unmatched to any gene: 7.

This CDR3 reads CASSAPTVSGNTIYF. Written as DNA, the CDR3 is TGTGCCAGCAGCGCTCCGACAGTTTCTGGAAACACCATATATTTT. V is TRBV7-9 and J is TRBJ1-3; maybe TRBD1 (5 bases). The CDR3 length is 15 residues. The germline CDR1 and CDR2 sequences are SEHNR and FQNEAQ (reference sequence). V dropped 5 bases and J dropped 1 base, with 12 bases sitting between them.

CDR3: CASSLGTGFSYEQYF. CDR3 in DNA: TGTGCCAGCAGTCTAGGGACAGGGTTCTCCTACGAGCAGTACTTC. The rearrangement uses TRBV27 and TRBJ2-7; 9 nucleotides match TRBD1. Trimming at V came to 5 bases and at J to 0 bases, leaving 5 bases not matched to a gene. This CDR3 has 15 residues. Germline CDR1 MNHEY, CDR2 SMNVEV (reference sequence).

This clone was found once. This chain uses TRBV5-6 with TRBJ1-2, with 7 bases lining up with TRBD1. This CDR3 is 15 amino acids long. The germline V gene has CDR1 SGHDT and CDR2 YYEEEE. Trimming at V came to 4 bases and at J to 4 bases, leaving 10 bases not matched to a gene. The CDR3 loop is CASSRQGQNSYGYTF. The DNA of the CDR3 is TGTGCCAGCAGCCGCCAGGGACAGAACTCCTATGGCTACACCTTC.

This clone occurred a few times. The chain recombines TRBV6-5 with TRBJ1-6; maybe TRBD1 (5 bases). V lost 8 bases and J 6 bases, leaving 11 bases between the germline ends. This CDR3 region has 13 residues. Germline CDR1 reads MNHEY; CDR2 reads SVGAGI. CDR3 residues: CASGSGLNSPLHF. In DNA, the CDR3 is TGTGCCAGCGGGTCAGGGCTTAATTCACCCCTCCACTTT.

The count of this clone is one. The chain uses TRBV25-1 and TRBJ2-1; a weak D match, TRBD2 (7 bases). Between the trimmed V and J ends, which lost 8 bases and 8 bases, there was a span of 22 bases. Germline-derived CDR1 and CDR2 are MGHDK and SYGVNS. This CDR3 has 15 residues. CDR3 in amino acids: CASPKRRGRVYEQFF. CDR3 sequence (DNA): TGTGCCAGCCCAAAAAGGCGGGGGCGCGTCTATGAGCAGTTCTTC.

Turning to this clone: The identical CDR3 is also encoded by other nucleotide sequences in the sample. The V and J genes are TRBV6-5 and TRBJ1-1, with a tentative D call TRBD1 (6 bases). Deletions cut 0 bases from V and 0 bases from J, with 8 bases between. This CDR3 has 15 residues. CDR1 is MNHEY, CDR2 SVGAGI, per germline. The CDR3 reads CASSYSGTMNTEAFF. CDR3 bases: TGTGCCAGCAGTTACTCAGGGACAATGAACACTGAAGCTTTCTTT.

The V call is TRBV5-1, the J call TRBJ1-1; the match to TRBD1 covers 9 bases. V shed 6 bases, J shed 10 bases, and the junction held 13 bases outside the gene matches. CDR3 size: 14 residues. CDR1 and CDR2 from the germline V gene are SGHRS and YFSETQ. In DNA form, the CDR3 reads TGCGCCAGCACCATCATGTCCGGGACAGGGCCAGCTTTCTTT. Its translation: CASTIMSGTGPAFF.

The chain couples TRBV5-1 to TRBJ2-7, with TRBD2 matching 8 bases. The CDR3 runs 15 residues. After removal of 2 bases from V and 2 bases from J, the junction contained 6 bases not matched to a gene. The germline gives CDR1 SGHRS, CDR2 YFSETQ. Here the CDR3 reads CASSFTSGNTYEQYF. In nucleotides, the CDR3 is TGCGCCAGCAGCTTCACTAGCGGTAACACCTACGAGCAGTACTTC.

This clone was found a few times. V is TRBV4-1 and J is TRBJ1-5, with a possible D match to TRBD1 (6 bases). Trimming removed 4 bases from V and 5 bases from J, with 18 bases in between. Germline-derived CDR1 and CDR2 are MGHRA and YSYEKL. CDR3 size: 16 residues. CDR3 sequence: CASSPLGTGGYQPQHF. The CDR3 region has the DNA TGCGCCAGCAGCCCTCTAGGGACGGGGGGCTATCAGCCCCAGCATTTT.

The chain has TRBV30 and TRBJ1-2; 10 nucleotides agree with TRBD1. There are 12 residues in the CDR3. After removal of 5 bases from V and 8 bases from J, the junction contained 5 bases not matched to a gene. CDR1 is GTSNPN and CDR2 is SVGIG in the germline V gene (reference sequence). The CDR3 bases are TGTGCCTGGTTGACAGGGGGCTGGGGCTACACCTTC. This sequence encodes CAWLTGGWGYTF.

This chain uses TRBV3-1 (or the pseudogene TRBV3-2) with TRBJ2-7; 10 bases map to TRBD1. V lost 4 bases and J lost 2; bases outside the gene matches: 8. The CDR3 spans 16 residues. Germline loops: CDR1 LGHDT, CDR2 YNNKEL (reference sequence). The CDR3 coding sequence is TGTGCCAGCAGCCCAGAGGGGACAGGGGAGGCCTACGAGCAGTACTTC. Translated, it gives CASSPEGTGEAYEQYF.

V usage is TRBV28 and J usage is TRBJ1-4, with 9 bases that match TRBD1. This CDR3 spans 17 amino acids. Germline CDR1 is MDHEN and CDR2 is SYDVKM. With 6 bases clipped from V and 6 bases from J, the junction kept 14 bases outside the gene matches. The CDR3 nucleotides are TGTGCCAGCAGAGCTGAACCGGGACAGGGTTGGCATGAAAAACTGTTTTTT. This encodes CASRAEPGQGWHEKLFF.

The gene calls are TRBV4-1 and TRBJ1-6, with D possibly being TRBD1 (5 bases). V lost 1 base to trimming and J lost 7 bases, with 17 bases between them. The CDR3 consists of 17 residues. Germline V lookup: CDR1 MGHRA, CDR2 YSYEKL. The CDR3 region is CASSQVMGGALNSPLHF. Written as DNA, the CDR3 is TGCGCCAGCAGCCAAGTTATGGGAGGGGCACTAAATTCACCCCTCCACTTT.

The chain combines TRBV6-5 with TRBJ1-4; 9 bases agree with TRBD1. Unmatched junction bases numbered 6, after V lost 5 bases and J lost 8 bases. From germline, CDR1 is MNHEY and CDR2 SVGAGI. This CDR3 is built from 14 residues. CDR3 in DNA: TGTGCCAGCAGTCTACAGGGGGCCCGGGAAAAACTGTTTTTT. Protein sequence: CASSLQGAREKLFF.

This chain uses TRBV28 with TRBJ2-3; 7 nucleotides line up with TRBD1. Unmatched junction bases numbered 9, after V lost 6 bases and J lost 6 bases. The CDR3 covers 14 residues. CDR1 MDHEN and CDR2 SYDVKM come from the germline V gene. Here the CDR3 reads CASSPGQASDTQYF. The CDR3 DNA reads as TGTGCCAGCAGCCCCGGACAGGCTTCGGATACGCAGTATTTT.

The J gene is TRBJ2-7, the V gene TRBV7-2; TRBD2 agrees at 7 bases. The V and J ends lost 0 bases and 6 bases, in that order; junction bases with no gene match: 8. Germline V gene lookup returns CDR1 SGHTA and CDR2 FQGNSA. CDR3 length: 15 amino acids. The CDR3 coding sequence is TGTGCCAGCAGCTTAGCGGGAGGGGCCCCTGGCGAGCAGTACTTC. Its translation is CASSLAGGAPGEQYF.